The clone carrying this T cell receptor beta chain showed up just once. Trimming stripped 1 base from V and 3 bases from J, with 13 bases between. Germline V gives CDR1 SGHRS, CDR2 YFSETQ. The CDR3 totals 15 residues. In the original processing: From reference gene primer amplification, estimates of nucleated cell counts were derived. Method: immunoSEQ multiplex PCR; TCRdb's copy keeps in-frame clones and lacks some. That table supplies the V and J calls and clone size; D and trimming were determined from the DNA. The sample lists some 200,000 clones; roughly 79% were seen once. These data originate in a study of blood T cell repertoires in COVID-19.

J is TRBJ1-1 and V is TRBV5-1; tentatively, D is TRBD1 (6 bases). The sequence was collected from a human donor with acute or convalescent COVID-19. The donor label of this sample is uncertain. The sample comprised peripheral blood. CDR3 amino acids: CASSLTGRVDTEAFF. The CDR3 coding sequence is TGCGCCAGCAGCTTGACAGGGAGAGTAGACACTGAAGCTTTCTTT.